The text below deals with one TCR beta chain. Its antigen is unidentified. Some clones are missing from TCRdb's copy, which holds only in-frame ones; the method was immunoSEQ multiplex PCR. The table has about 64,000 clones, roughly 78% seen once. Sequencing followed a ViraFEST assay step that expanded antigen-specific CD4+ T cells with viral peptide pools. Between days 9 and 10 of culture, CD4+ T cells were separated out. Participants were given two doses of BNT162b2 or mRNA-1273 vaccine. Days 3 and 7 were when half the medium was replaced with IL-2 medium. Germline V gives CDR1 SGHRS, CDR2 YFSETQ. The ends lost 0 bases at V and 4 bases at J; junction bases unmatched: 4. This CDR3 region has 16 residues. These data belong to a study of vaccination effects on CD4 cells after COVID-19. In the study overall: The second dose preceded post-vaccine samples by a median of 72 days.

The study, taken as a whole, reports: Late after vaccination, infection- and vaccine-induced clones showed marked clonal contraction.

The sample here was CD4+ T cells from PBMCs cultured with HCoV-OC43 spike peptides, taken after COVID-19 vaccination. Indicated subset: HCoV-OC43 spike overlapping peptide pool stimulation. V gene TRBV5-1 combines with J gene TRBJ2-5; 12 nucleotides align to TRBD1. The receptor was isolated from a human donor who received a COVID-19 vaccine. CDR3 in amino acids: CASSLGDRGRAETQYF. In DNA form, the CDR3 reads TGCGCCAGCAGCTTGGGGGACAGGGGGCGCGCAGAGACCCAGTACTTC.